The T cell receptor (beta chain) under discussion was sequenced for a study of B cell selection in AIRE deficiency. Germline CDR1 SGDLS, CDR2 YYNGEE. The V gene lost 5 bases and the J gene lost 2 bases, with 12 bases spanning the gap. The CDR3 totals 14 residues. Regulatory T cells were sorted as CD4+CD25hiCD127low/negative. General study results and limits: Patient Tconv cells held around a third of Treg sequences shared by healthy donors. Tconv and Treg cells from AIRE-deficient patients resembled healthy donors in TCRBV usage, CDR3 length and diversity. Healthy donors alone shared about a third of a few thousand Treg sequences; patients alone approximately 9.4%.

The authors' processing: Approximately 5.7x10^4 patient and 9.56x10^4 healthy donor TCRbeta sequences came from Tregs. Generated by immunoSEQ multiplex PCR, the TCRdb table keeps only in-frame clones and is missing some. The DNA gave D and trimming, while V, J and clone size come from that table. The sample holds 20,000 to 25,000 clones, over 90% seen once. With regard to this clone: Its antigen is currently unknown.

The TCR sequence derives from a human donor in good health. The chain is built from TRBV9 and TRBJ2-3; D is possibly TRBD1 or TRBD2 (6 bases each). Specimen: CD4+CD25+ Tregs sorted from PBMCs. The CDR3 bases are TGTGCCAGCAGTTCGGGGGCAATCACAGATACGCAGTATTTT. This gives the protein CASSSGAITDTQYF.